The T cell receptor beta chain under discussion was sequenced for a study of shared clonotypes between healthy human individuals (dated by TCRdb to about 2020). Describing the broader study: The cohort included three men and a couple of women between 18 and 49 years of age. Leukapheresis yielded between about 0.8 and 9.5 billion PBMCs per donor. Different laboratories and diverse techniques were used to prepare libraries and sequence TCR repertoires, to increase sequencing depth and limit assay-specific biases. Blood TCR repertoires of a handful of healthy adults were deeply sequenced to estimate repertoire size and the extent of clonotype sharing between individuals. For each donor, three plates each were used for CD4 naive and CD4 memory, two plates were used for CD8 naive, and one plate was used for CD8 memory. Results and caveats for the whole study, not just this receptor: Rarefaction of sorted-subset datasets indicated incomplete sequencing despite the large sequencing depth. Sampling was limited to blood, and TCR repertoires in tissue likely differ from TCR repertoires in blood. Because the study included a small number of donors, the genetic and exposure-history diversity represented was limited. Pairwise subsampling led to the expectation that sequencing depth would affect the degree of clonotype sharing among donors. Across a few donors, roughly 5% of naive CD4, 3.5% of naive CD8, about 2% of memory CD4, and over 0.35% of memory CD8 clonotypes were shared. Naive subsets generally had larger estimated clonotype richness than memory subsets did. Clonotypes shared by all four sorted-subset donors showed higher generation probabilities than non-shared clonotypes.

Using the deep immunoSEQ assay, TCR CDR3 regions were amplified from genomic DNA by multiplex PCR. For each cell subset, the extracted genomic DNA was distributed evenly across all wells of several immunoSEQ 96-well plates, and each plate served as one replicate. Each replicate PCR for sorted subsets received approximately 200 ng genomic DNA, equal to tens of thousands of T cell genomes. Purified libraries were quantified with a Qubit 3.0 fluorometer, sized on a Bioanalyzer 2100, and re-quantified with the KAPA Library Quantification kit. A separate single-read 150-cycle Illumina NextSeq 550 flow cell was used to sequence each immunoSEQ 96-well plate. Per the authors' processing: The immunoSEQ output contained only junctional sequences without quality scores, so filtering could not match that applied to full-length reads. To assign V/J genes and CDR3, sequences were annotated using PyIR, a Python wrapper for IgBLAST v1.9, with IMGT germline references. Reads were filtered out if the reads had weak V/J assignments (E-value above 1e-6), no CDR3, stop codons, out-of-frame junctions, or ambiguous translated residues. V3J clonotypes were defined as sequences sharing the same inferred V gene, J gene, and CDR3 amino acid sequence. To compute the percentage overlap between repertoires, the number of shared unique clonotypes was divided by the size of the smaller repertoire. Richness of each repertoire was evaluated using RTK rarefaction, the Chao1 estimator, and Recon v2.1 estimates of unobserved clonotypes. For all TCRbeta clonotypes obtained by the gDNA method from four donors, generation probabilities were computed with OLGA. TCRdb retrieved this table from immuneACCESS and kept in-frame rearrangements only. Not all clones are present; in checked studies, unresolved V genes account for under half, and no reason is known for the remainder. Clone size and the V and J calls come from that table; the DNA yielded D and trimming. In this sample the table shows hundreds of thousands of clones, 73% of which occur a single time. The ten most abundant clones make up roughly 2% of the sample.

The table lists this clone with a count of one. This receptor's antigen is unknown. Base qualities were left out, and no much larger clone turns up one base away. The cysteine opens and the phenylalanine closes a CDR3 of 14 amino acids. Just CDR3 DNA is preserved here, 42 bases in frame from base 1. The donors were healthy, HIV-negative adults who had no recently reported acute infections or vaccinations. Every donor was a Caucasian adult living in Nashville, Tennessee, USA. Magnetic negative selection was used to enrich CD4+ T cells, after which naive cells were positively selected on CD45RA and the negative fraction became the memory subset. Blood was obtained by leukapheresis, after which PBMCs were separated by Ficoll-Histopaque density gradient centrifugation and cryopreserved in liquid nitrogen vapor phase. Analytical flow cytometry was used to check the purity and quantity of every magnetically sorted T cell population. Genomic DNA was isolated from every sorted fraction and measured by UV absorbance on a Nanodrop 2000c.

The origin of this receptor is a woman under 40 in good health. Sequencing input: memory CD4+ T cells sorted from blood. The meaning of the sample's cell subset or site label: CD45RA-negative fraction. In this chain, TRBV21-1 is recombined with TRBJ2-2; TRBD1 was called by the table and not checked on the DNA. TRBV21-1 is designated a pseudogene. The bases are TGTGCCAGCAGCAGACCCCCAGGGACCGGGGAGCTGTTTTTT. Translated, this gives CASSRPPGTGELFF.